Shown below are 4 T cell receptor beta chains from a single sample sequenced in a study of beta chain features in type 1 diabetes. As every portion of the isolated RNA was reverse transcribed, the sequencing read expressed TCRB transcripts. This table comes from immunoSEQ multiplex PCR, and its TCRdb copy is limited to in-frame clones, with some not included. The sample has roughly 42,000 clones, approximately 53% seen once. What was sequenced was stem cell memory CD4+ T cells from blood. Source of these receptors: a woman aged 30 to 39 in good health.

The rearrangement uses TRBV28 and TRBJ2-2; no reliable D call. The CDR3 has 12 residues. CDR1 is MDHEN and CDR2 is SYDVKM in the germline V gene. With 2 bases removed from V and 8 bases from J, the gap between germline ends came to 6 bases. Written as DNA, the CDR3 is TGTGCCAGCAGTTTAGTGAGGGGGGAGCTGTTTTTT. Translation: CASSLVRGELFF.

This clone was seen more than once but under ten times. V gene TRBV28 combines with J gene TRBJ1-5, with 8 bases identical to TRBD1. CDR3 length: 16 residues. The J segment lost 6 bases and the V segment lost 2 bases, leaving 9 bases of the junction unmatched. Germline V CDR1 and CDR2: MDHEN, SYDVKM. The CDR3 loop reads CASSLPWTGIGQPQHF. The CDR3 DNA follows: TGTGCCAGCAGTTTACCCTGGACAGGGATCGGTCAGCCCCAGCATTTT.

The CDR3 sequence is CASSHRDYLSYNEQFF. The CDR3 nucleotides read TGTGCCAGCAGCCATCGGGACTACCTCTCCTACAATGAGCAGTTCTTC. The chain has TRBV13 and TRBJ2-1; 7 nucleotides line up with TRBD2. Germline trimming cut 5 bases from V and 0 bases from J; bases unmatched to any gene: 7. Germline-derived CDR1 and CDR2 are PRHDT and FYEKMQ (reference sequence). CDR3 length: 16 amino acids.

CDR3 DNA: TGTGCCAGCAGCAATCGAAACTCAGGGCTTGAGCAGTTCTTC. Its protein is CASSNRNSGLEQFF. The chain employs TRBV7-2 and TRBJ2-1; possibly TRBD1 for D (5 bases). The CDR3 is 14 residues long. From germline, CDR1 is SGHTA and CDR2 FQGNSA. V lost 5 bases, J lost 9 bases, and 17 bases lay in between.